This TCR beta chain appears in the sequencing data of a study of blood T cell repertoires in COVID-19. The overall study: Whether acute or convalescent, the COVID-19 samples came from the United States, Italy and Spain.

Germline V CDR1 and CDR2: MNHEY, SVGAGI. The V segment lost 7 bases and the J segment 7 bases; nucleotides outside the gene matches: 7. This CDR3 spans 13 amino acids. The authors' processing: Estimation of nucleated cell counts was performed using reference gene primer amplification. Assay: immunoSEQ multiplex PCR; the TCRdb copy retains only in-frame clones and omits some. The V and J calls and clone size are taken from that table; D and trimming were inferred from the DNA. The profile shows fewer than 200,000 clones, around 89% of them singletons. This sequence originates from a man younger than 35 who had recovered from COVID-19. The chain couples TRBV6-5 to TRBJ1-2; 9 bases match TRBD1. The sample was peripheral blood. CDR3 residues: CASIKQGALGYTF. CDR3 nucleotide sequence: TGTGCCAGCATCAAACAGGGGGCGCTTGGCTACACCTTC.